This TCR beta chain originates from a study of shared clonotypes between healthy human individuals. Investigators spread the genomic DNA of each subset evenly over several immunoSEQ plates. Each replicate PCR on the sorted subsets used about 220 ng DNA (around 31,000 T cell genomes). Clones were sequenced by immunoSEQ multiplex PCR, and TCRdb holds only the in-frame ones, with some missing. This table holds about 1 million clones, around 76% found once. This clone came up once. The CDR3 is 14 residues long. Germline CDR1 is SGDLS and CDR2 is YYNGEE. The V and J ends lost 4 bases and 3 bases respectively, with 11 bases between them.

The source material was memory CD4+ T cells sorted from blood. Noted subset: CD45RA-negative fraction. V and J are TRBV9 and TRBJ2-1; no clear D gene. The clonotype was recovered from a man between 18 and 35 years old in good health. The CDR3 spells CASSSSPLYNEQFF. CDR3 nucleotide sequence: TGTGCCAGCAGCTCCTCACCTCTCTACAATGAGCAGTTCTTC.